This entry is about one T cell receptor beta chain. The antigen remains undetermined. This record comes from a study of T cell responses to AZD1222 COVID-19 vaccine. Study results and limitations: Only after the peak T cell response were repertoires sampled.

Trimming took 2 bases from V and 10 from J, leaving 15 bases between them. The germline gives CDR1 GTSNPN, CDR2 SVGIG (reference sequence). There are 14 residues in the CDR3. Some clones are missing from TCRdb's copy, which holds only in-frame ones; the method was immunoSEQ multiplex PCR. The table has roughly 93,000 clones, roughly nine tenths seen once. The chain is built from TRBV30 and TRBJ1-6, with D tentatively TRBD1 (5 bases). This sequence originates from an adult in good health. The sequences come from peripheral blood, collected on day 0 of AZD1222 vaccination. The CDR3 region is CAWSTGGGWSPLHF. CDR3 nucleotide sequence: TGTGCCTGGAGTACAGGCGGGGGTTGGTCACCCCTCCACTTT.